Each of the 30 T cell receptor beta chains below was sequenced from the same sample in a study of T cell repertoires in cytomegalovirus infection. Each CDR3 protein gets one entry after TCRdb re-called the reads with MiXCR. The table records roughly 90,000 distinct CDR3 sequences, 20% to 30% of them present only once. Their antigens remain unidentified. This sample comprised CD8+ T cells from cultured PBMCs, obtained from culture after CMV antigen stimulation. Receptor source: a human donor in good health (CMV status not recorded). Some clones in this sample may be carry-over from other donors' samples.

This clonotype was detected ten times or more. The rearrangement joins TRBV28 to TRBJ1-1; weak D call: TRBD1 (6 bases). CDR3 length equals 16 residues. Germline V CDR1 and CDR2: MDHEN, SYDVKM. V shed 3 bases and J shed 5 bases, with 19 bases lying between them. The DNA for the CDR3 is TGTGCCAGCAGTTTTCCCGGACAGTTATCGGTGACTGAAGCTTTCTTT. Its protein is CASSFPGQLSVTEAFF.

The chain couples TRBV13 to TRBJ2-1; 8 bases fit TRBD1. This CDR3 contains 15 residues. Germline assignment: CDR1 PRHDT and CDR2 FYEKMQ (reference sequence). Trimming removed 1 base from V and 5 bases from J; junction bases left unmatched: 4. Here the CDR3 DNA reads TGTGCCAGCAGCTTAGCCGGACAGGGTCACAATGAGCAGTTCTTC. This translates into CASSLAGQGHNEQFF.

This clonotype was seen a handful of times. The chain combines TRBV12-3 or TRBV12-4 with TRBJ2-5; D uncertain. The CDR3 is made up of 15 amino acids. V was pared by 7 bases and J by 2 bases, with 17 bases between. The CDR3 sequence: CASTPVGPGQETQYF. In DNA, the CDR3 is TGTGCCAGCACCCCGGTAGGGCCCGGGCAAGAGACCCAGTACTTC.

Details on this clonotype: Germline is not matched at one junction end, which may reflect a read error. This CDR3 reads CPSSISQFSNQPQHF. CDR3 nucleotides: TGTCCCAGTAGTATAAGTCAGTTTTCAAATCAGCCCCAGCATTTT. The genes are TRBV19 and TRBJ1-5; D gene ambiguous. CDR3 length: 15 residues. Germline V gene sequence: CDR1 LNHDA, CDR2 SQIVND (reference sequence).

This clonotype has just a few counts. V gene TRBV7-9 combines with J gene TRBJ1-3; 10 bases match TRBD1. The V gene end was trimmed by 5 bases and the J gene end by 8 bases; junction bases not matched to a gene: 6. Per the germline V gene, CDR1 is SEHNR and CDR2 is FQNEAQ (reference sequence). This CDR3 is built from 14 residues. Here the CDR3 reads CASSPRQGAYTIYF. In DNA form, the CDR3 reads TGTGCCAGCAGCCCGAGACAGGGGGCATACACCATATATTTT.

The J gene is TRBJ2-1, the V gene TRBV12-3 or TRBV12-4, with a possible D match to TRBD2 (5 bases). This CDR3 spans 12 amino acids. The V end was cut by 7 bases, the J end by 9 bases, with 13 bases between. The CDR3 region is CASMGLAGEQFF. The DNA for the CDR3 is TGTGCCAGCATGGGGTTGGCGGGTGAGCAGTTCTTC.

The chain is built from TRBV2 and TRBJ2-7, with D uncertain. V dropped 6 bases and J dropped 4 bases, with 13 bases sitting between them. From germline, CDR1 is SNHLY and CDR2 FYNNEI. The CDR3 consists of 13 residues. The CDR3 nucleotides are TGTGCCAGCAGAGACATGGATTCTTACGAGCAGTACTTC. Encoded protein: CASRDMDSYEQYF.

The chain joins TRBV25-1 to TRBJ2-1, with TRBD2 matching 7 bases. The CDR3 loop spans 16 amino acids. J lost 2 bases, V lost 6 bases, and 10 bases had no gene match. Germline V gives CDR1 MGHDK, CDR2 SYGVNS. The CDR3 region is CASRKSGTGTYNEQFF. The CDR3 DNA reads TGTGCCAGCAGAAAAAGCGGGACTGGGACCTACAATGAGCAGTTCTTC.

The chain combines TRBV20-1 with TRBJ2-2, with D possibly TRBD2 on 6 matching bases. Germline V lookup: CDR1 DFQATT, CDR2 SNEGSKA (reference sequence). The CDR3 loop spans 14 amino acids. V shed 4 bases and J shed 3 bases, with 12 bases lying between them. For the CDR3, the DNA is TGCAGTGCTACGGGACTCCTAGACACCGGGGAGCTGTTTTTT. Encoded protein: CSATGLLDTGELFF.

Ten or more counts support this clonotype. CDR3 residues: CASSPTGGTEAFF. The CDR3 DNA is TGTGCCAGCAGCCCGACAGGGGGAACTGAAGCTTTCTTT. The J gene is TRBJ1-1, the V gene TRBV7-3; 9 bases match TRBD1. Germline CDR1 reads SGHTA; CDR2 reads FQGTGA. This CDR3 spans 13 amino acids. V was pared by 5 bases and J by 5 bases, with 3 bases of the junction left unmatched.

The J gene is TRBJ2-1, the V gene TRBV28; D gene unclear. Germline assignment: CDR1 MDHEN and CDR2 SYDVKM. The CDR3 consists of 12 residues. With 5 bases removed from V and 10 bases from J, the gap between germline ends came to 12 bases. CDR3 protein: CASSPRTQEQFF. The CDR3 DNA is TGTGCCAGCAGTCCCAGGACCCAAGAGCAGTTCTTC.

This clonotype was observed a few times. The chain combines TRBV27 with TRBJ2-4; a possible D gene is TRBD2 (6 bases). The germline CDR1 and CDR2 sequences are MNHEY and SMNVEV (reference sequence). V lost 2 bases to trimming and J lost 6 bases, with 8 bases between them. This CDR3 has 13 residues. CDR3 protein: CASSLRGTNIQYF. The CDR3 nucleotides are TGTGCCAGCAGTTTACGGGGGACAAACATTCAGTACTTC.

In its sample, this clonotype was seen a few times. V usage is TRBV4-1 and J usage is TRBJ2-5; D gene ambiguous. V was pared by 1 base and J by 3 bases, with 18 bases between. Germline loops: CDR1 MGHRA, CDR2 YSYEKL. The CDR3 sequence is 17 residues long. The CDR3, as DNA: TGCGCCAGCAGCCAAGCTTTGCCCTCCGACGTAGAAGAGACCCAGTACTTC. Its translation is CASSQALPSDVEETQYF.

The gene calls are TRBV4-2 and TRBJ1-1; tentative D call: TRBD1 (5 bases). Trimming removed 2 bases from V and 3 bases from J, with 10 bases in between. Germline loops: CDR1 LGHNA, CDR2 YNFKEQ. This CDR3 region has 14 residues. CDR3 sequence reads: CASSQQGGHTEAFF. CDR3 sequence (DNA): TGTGCCAGCAGCCAACAGGGAGGCCACACTGAAGCTTTCTTT.

This clonotype was recorded a few times. This chain uses TRBV6-6 with TRBJ2-1; 7 bases fit TRBD1. The germline V gene has CDR1 MNHNY and CDR2 SVGAGI (reference sequence). The junction had 4 bases not matched to a gene; V was cut back by 5 bases and J by 9 bases. This CDR3 has 12 residues. Here the CDR3 DNA reads TGTGCCAGCAGTACCGGGACAGTTGAGCAGTTCTTC. Protein: CASSTGTVEQFF.

The rearrangement joins TRBV27 to TRBJ1-1; D not resolved. This CDR3 has 13 amino acids. Per the germline V gene, CDR1 is MNHEY and CDR2 is SMNVEV (reference sequence). The V gene lost 3 bases and the J gene lost 2 bases, with 7 bases spanning the gap. The CDR3 sequence is CASSLIFNTEAFF. The CDR3 DNA reads as TGTGCCAGCAGTTTGATCTTCAACACTGAAGCTTTCTTT.

This clonotype was counted a few times. The genes are TRBV15 and TRBJ2-1; 8 nucleotides line up with TRBD2. Germline loops: CDR1 LNHNV, CDR2 YYDKDF (reference sequence). This CDR3 spans 16 amino acids. V was pared by 3 bases and J by 8 bases, with 12 bases of the junction left unmatched. The CDR3 region has the DNA TGTGCCACCAGCAGGGGGACTAGTGGGAGTTCGGATGAGCAGTTCTTC. Translating gives CATSRGTSGSSDEQFF.

Many counts were recorded for this clonotype. CDR3 residues: CASSPKPGSSAGELFF. Here the CDR3 DNA reads TGTGCCAGCAGCCCTAAACCGGGAAGCTCGGCCGGGGAGCTGTTTTTT. The rearrangement joins TRBV11-2 to TRBJ2-2, with a weak D call TRBD2 (5 bases). The length of the CDR3 is 16 residues. The germline V gene encodes CDR1 SGHAT and CDR2 FQNNGV. V was shortened by 5 bases and J by 6 bases, with 19 bases between the two germline ends.

The rearrangement joins TRBV29-1 to TRBJ1-1; D remains ambiguous. Germline V gene lookup returns CDR1 SQVTM and CDR2 ANQGSEA. This CDR3 is 12 amino acids long. Trimming pared 5 bases from V and 7 bases from J, leaving 14 bases between. The CDR3 bases are TGCAGCGTTAATAGTGGGCACCGTGAAGCTTTCTTT. It translates to CSVNSGHREAFF.

This clonotype was counted ten times or more. V and J are TRBV7-2 and TRBJ1-1; no clear D gene. The V end was cut by 3 bases, the J end by 6 bases, with 14 bases between. Germline V gene data show CDR1 as SGHTA and CDR2 as FQGNSA. This CDR3 contains 14 residues. The chain's CDR3 is CASSFPGVLAEAFF. The CDR3 region has the DNA TGTGCCAGCAGCTTCCCCGGCGTCTTGGCTGAAGCTTTCTTT.

The rearrangement uses TRBV27 and TRBJ2-7; D possibly matches TRBD1 or TRBD2 (5 bases each). The V and J ends lost 7 bases and 5 bases respectively, with 18 bases between them. CDR1 and CDR2 from the germline V gene are MNHEY and SMNVEV (reference sequence). This CDR3 spans 14 amino acids. The CDR3 bases are TGTGCCAGCACCCCCGGGACGGTTGGCGACGAGCAGTACTTC. Translating it yields CASTPGTVGDEQYF.

This clonotype was seen more than once but under ten times. CDR3 DNA sequence: TGTGCCAGCAGCTTAGAACTAGCGGGAGGGTCAGAGACCCAGTACTTC. It yields the protein CASSLELAGGSETQYF. The chain recombines TRBV11-2 with TRBJ2-5; 13 nucleotides agree with TRBD2. The CDR3 has 16 amino acids. The germline V gene has CDR1 SGHAT and CDR2 FQNNGV. The junction had 2 bases not matched to a gene; V was cut back by 0 bases and J by 4 bases.

This clonotype was observed many times. The CDR3 DNA reads TGTGCCAGCACCCAACTGGCGGAGCCCACAGATACGCAGTATTTT. As protein: CASTQLAEPTDTQYF. This chain links TRBV12-3 or TRBV12-4 with TRBJ2-3; D is undetermined. Trimming took 7 bases from V and 2 from J, leaving 16 bases between them. The CDR3 is 15 residues long.

The V and J genes are TRBV7-9 and TRBJ2-7, with D maybe TRBD1 (6 bases). This CDR3 is built from 13 residues. The germline V and J ends were trimmed by 5 bases and 3 bases, with 11 bases remaining between them. Germline V CDR1 and CDR2: SEHNR, FQNEAQ (reference sequence). The CDR3 DNA reads TGTGCCAGCAGCCCCCAGGGGCGCTACGAGCAGTACTTC. This codes for CASSPQGRYEQYF.

This clonotype has just a few counts. This chain joins TRBV27 and TRBJ1-2, with TRBD1 as a possible D gene (5 bases). The CDR3 runs to 13 residues. V lost 2 bases and J lost 4, with 8 bases in between. CDR1 and CDR2 from the germline V gene are MNHEY and SMNVEV (reference sequence). The CDR3 coding sequence is TGTGCCAGCAGTTTAAGAGGGACCTATGGCTACACCTTC. It specifies CASSLRGTYGYTF.

This clonotype has only one observation. This rearrangement joins TRBV11-2 to TRBJ1-1; D is perhaps TRBD1 (6 bases). V was pared by 4 bases and J by 1 base, with 10 bases between. The CDR3 covers 14 residues. From germline, CDR1 is SGHAT and CDR2 FQNNGV. The DNA for the CDR3 is TGTGCCAGCAGCTACTACAGGGAGAACACTGAAGCTTTCTTT. This codes for CASSYYRENTEAFF. Looking up the rest from reference TRBV11-2 and TRBJ1-1 gives the full variable domain: EAGVAQSPRYKIIEKRQSVAFWCNPISGHATLYWYQQILGQGPKLLIQFQNNGVVDDSQLPKDRFSAERLKGVDSTLKIQPAKLEDSAVYLCASSYYRENTEAFFGQGTRLTVV.

V and J are TRBV30 and TRBJ1-2, with D hard to call. Germline CDR1 reads GTSNPN; CDR2 reads SVGIG (reference sequence). The V gene lost 0 bases and the J gene lost 8 bases, with 7 bases spanning the gap. The CDR3 contains 11 residues. CDR3 sequence (DNA): TGTGCCTGGAGTGTACTGGGGGGCTACACCTTC. Translating it yields CAWSVLGGYTF.

This clonotype was seen a few times. The gene calls are TRBV4-2 and TRBJ1-5, with D hard to call. V gave up 0 bases and J gave up 6 bases, with 6 bases separating them. CDR1 LGHNA and CDR2 YNFKEQ come from the germline V gene. There are 13 residues in the CDR3. The CDR3 loop is CASSQDVSQPQHF. CDR3 DNA: TGTGCCAGCAGCCAAGACGTGTCTCAGCCCCAGCATTTT.

Here the CDR3 reads CASNPRSGGANVLTF. CDR3 nucleotide sequence: TGTGCCAGTAATCCCCGTAGTGGGGGGGCCAACGTCCTGACTTTC. The rearrangement uses TRBV19 and TRBJ2-6, with D hard to call. This CDR3 has 15 amino acids. Germline CDR1 and CDR2: LNHDA and SQIVND (reference sequence). Between the trimmed V and J ends, which lost 7 bases and 4 bases, there was a span of 14 bases. Looking up the rest from reference TRBV19 and TRBJ2-6 gives the full variable domain: DGGITQSPKYLFRKEGQNVTLSCEQNLNHDAMYWYRQDPGQGLRLIYYSQIVNDFQKGDIAEGYSVSREKKESFPLTVTSAQKNPTAFYLCASNPRSGGANVLTFGAGSRLTVL.

The chain couples TRBV15 to TRBJ2-3, with D hard to call. This CDR3 has 12 residues. Trimming pared 3 bases from V and 10 bases from J, leaving 11 bases between. The germline V gene encodes CDR1 LNHNV and CDR2 YYDKDF (reference sequence). The CDR3 DNA follows: TGTGCCACCAGCAGGTCCTCGGTCCCGCAGTATTTT. The encoded protein is CATSRSSVPQYF.